One and the same sample provided the 5 T cell receptor beta chains below, sequenced in a study of blood T cell repertoires in COVID-19. Here immunoSEQ multiplex PCR was the method, and the copy in TCRdb shows in-frame clones only, minus some. The data show approximately 250,000 clones, around 88% seen once. The sequenced sample consisted of peripheral blood. Source of these receptors: a woman between 70 and 85 years old with COVID-19, enrolled during active disease.

This chain joins TRBV6-2 or TRBV6-3 and TRBJ2-1, with 8 bases identical to TRBD1. The V segment lost 2 bases and the J segment 6 bases; nucleotides outside the gene matches: 3. The V gene's germline CDR1 is MNHEY and CDR2 SVGEGT. There are 14 residues in the CDR3. Here the CDR3 reads CASSYTTGANEQFF. CDR3 bases: TGTGCCAGCAGTTACACGACAGGGGCCAATGAGCAGTTCTTC.

The chain employs TRBV9 and TRBJ2-1; 12 bases map to TRBD2. CDR1 and CDR2 from the germline V gene are SGDLS and YYNGEE. The junction had 2 bases not matched to a gene; V was cut back by 3 bases and J by 4 bases. The CDR3 contains 15 residues. The DNA of the CDR3 is TGTGCCAGCAGCGAGCTAGCGGGGGGGTACAATGAGCAGTTCTTC. It translates to CASSELAGGYNEQFF.

The chain recombines TRBV5-4 with TRBJ1-5; the D is unclear. V was clipped by 0 bases and J by 0 bases, with 7 bases between them. Germline values: CDR1 SGHNT, CDR2 YYREEE (reference sequence). The CDR3 loop spans 15 amino acids. This chain's CDR3 is CASSLGGDSNQPQHF. CDR3 nucleotides: TGTGCCAGCAGCTTGGGCGGTGATAGCAATCAGCCCCAGCATTTT.

This chain uses TRBV10-3 with TRBJ1-1; TRBD1 aligns across 10 bases. This CDR3 contains 13 residues. V was clipped by 4 bases and J by 8 bases; unmatched bases: 4. Germline-derived CDR1 and CDR2 are ENHRY and SYGVKD. CDR3 sequence: CAISGQGAQEAFF. Written as DNA, the CDR3 is TGTGCCATCAGTGGACAGGGGGCGCAGGAAGCTTTCTTT.

This clone was picked up one time. The chain is built from TRBV28 and TRBJ1-2, with D tentatively TRBD1 (5 bases). Looked up from germline, CDR1 is MDHEN and CDR2 is SYDVKM. The CDR3 contains 12 residues. V lost 6 bases and J 4 bases, leaving 9 bases between the germline ends. CDR3 residues: CASRRDSYGYTF. CDR3 DNA sequence: TGTGCCAGCAGAAGAGACAGCTATGGCTACACCTTC.